Below, 13 T cell receptor beta chains from the same sample are listed, as sequenced in a study of tumor-infiltrating lymphocytes in localized non-small cell lung cancer (dated by TCRdb to the early 2020s). Library preparation was by the immunoSEQ multiplex PCR assay. What TCRdb holds here is the immuneACCESS table cut down to in-frame rearrangements. Part of the clones is not present; checked against another copy, under half of the missing clones reflect an unresolved V gene, and the others are unexplained. Present in this sample are over 15,000 clones, about 75% of which were seen just once. Of the sample, about 5.6% falls within the top ten clones. The material sequenced was lung tumor tissue. The source of these receptors is a human donor with non-small cell lung cancer.

V and J are TRBV11-2 and TRBJ2-1; TRBD2 matches 11 bases. CDR1 is SGHAT, CDR2 FQNNGV, per germline. CDR3 size: 13 residues. J lost 10 bases, V lost 5 bases, and 4 bases had no gene match. The CDR3 loop reads CASSDRLAGEQFF. CDR3 bases: TGTGCCAGCAGCGACCGACTAGCGGGAGAGCAGTTCTTC.

CDR3 nucleotide sequence: TGTGCCAGCAGGCCTAACTCGGACAGGTCTTATGGCTACACCTTC. Translated: CASRPNSDRSYGYTF. The chain is built from TRBV6-5 and TRBJ1-2, with 7 positions matching TRBD1. Germline V lookup: CDR1 MNHEY, CDR2 SVGAGI. CDR3 length: 15 residues. Trimming took 6 bases from V and 5 from J; bases not matched to a gene: 12.

The J gene is TRBJ1-1, the V gene TRBV4-2; D is perhaps TRBD1 (6 bases). This CDR3 is 18 amino acids long. Germline lookup yields CDR1 LGHNA and CDR2 YNFKEQ. V dropped 2 bases and J dropped 2 bases, with 21 bases sitting between them. CDR3 amino acids: CASSQNTGGKDSNTEAFF. The CDR3 DNA reads TGTGCCAGCAGCCAAAATACAGGAGGGAAGGACAGCAACACTGAAGCTTTCTTT.

The V and J genes are TRBV5-6 and TRBJ1-2, with TRBD1 matching over 9 bases. Germline V CDR1 and CDR2: SGHDT, YYEEEE. The CDR3 extends over 14 amino acids. J was trimmed by 5 bases and V by 4 bases; bases with no gene match: 6. This CDR3 reads CASSMGDREYGYTF. The CDR3 DNA sequence: TGTGCCAGCAGCATGGGGGACAGGGAGTATGGCTACACCTTC.

The genes are TRBV5-1 and TRBJ2-1; D unclear. Germline CDR1 SGHRS, CDR2 YFSETQ. The V gene lost 0 bases and the J gene lost 14 bases, with 18 bases spanning the gap. The CDR3 spans 14 residues. CDR3 nucleotide sequence: TGCGCCAGCAGCTTGGAGTGGGATGGAAGCCCCAAGTTCTTC. Protein sequence: CASSLEWDGSPKFF.

The genes are TRBV28 and TRBJ2-7, with TRBD2 matching 11 bases. The CDR3 runs to 16 residues. The germline V gene has CDR1 MDHEN and CDR2 SYDVKM. J gave up 0 bases and V 6 bases, and 7 bases lay outside the gene matches. The CDR3 reads CASSRPTSGSSYEQYF. The DNA for the CDR3 is TGTGCCAGCAGCCGACCAACTAGCGGGAGCTCCTACGAGCAGTACTTC.

The chain employs TRBV9 and TRBJ2-3, with D hard to call. There are 11 residues in the CDR3. Deletions cut 0 bases from V and 6 bases from J, with 2 bases between. Germline V gene sequence: CDR1 SGDLS, CDR2 YYNGEE. The CDR3 nucleotides are TGTGCCAGCAGCGTAGCGGATACGCAGTATTTT. Amino acid sequence: CASSVADTQYF.

The genes are TRBV4-2 and TRBJ1-2, with 7 bases matching TRBD1. V lost 2 bases to trimming and J lost 5 bases; unmatched junction nucleotides: 5. The CDR3 loop spans 14 amino acids. From germline, CDR1 is LGHNA and CDR2 YNFKEQ. The CDR3 reads CASSQPGQHYGYTF. In nucleotides, the CDR3 is TGTGCCAGCAGCCAACCGGGACAGCATTATGGCTACACCTTC.

V gene TRBV5-1 combines with J gene TRBJ2-6, with no clear D. From germline, CDR1 is SGHRS and CDR2 YFSETQ. The CDR3 is made up of 15 amino acids. The germline V and J ends were trimmed by 4 bases and 0 bases, with 8 bases remaining between them. The CDR3 loop is CASSVAASGANVLTF. DNA for the CDR3: TGCGCCAGCAGCGTAGCAGCCTCTGGGGCCAACGTCCTGACTTTC. The full variable domain, its missing parts supplied by reference TRBV5-1 and TRBJ2-6, is KAGVTQTPRYLIKTRGQQVTLSCSPISGHRSVSWYQQTPGQGLQFLFEYFSETQRNKGNFPGRFSGRQFSNSRSEMNVSTLELGDSALYLCASSVAASGANVLTFGAGSRLTVL.

This chain joins TRBV11-2 and TRBJ1-1; the match to TRBD1 covers 10 bases. J gave up 7 bases and V 0 bases, and 5 bases lay outside the gene matches. The CDR3 has 15 amino acids. Per the germline V gene, CDR1 is SGHAT and CDR2 is FQNNGV. The DNA for the CDR3 is TGTGCCAGCAGCTTAGATGGACAGGGGGTAGTTGAAGCTTTCTTT. Protein product: CASSLDGQGVVEAFF.

There are a few counts of this clone. The chain couples TRBV11-2 to TRBJ2-1, with TRBD2 as a possible D gene (6 bases). CDR3 length: 14 amino acids. Germline values: CDR1 SGHAT, CDR2 FQNNGV. The V and J ends lost 7 bases and 9 bases respectively, with 19 bases between them. The CDR3 DNA follows: TGTGCCAGCACCGTGGACTACACTACAGTTGAGCAGTTCTTC. It encodes CASTVDYTTVEQFF.

The rearrangement joins TRBV11-1 to TRBJ2-1, with 7 nucleotides matching TRBD1. The junction had 5 bases not matched to a gene; V was cut back by 1 base and J by 8 bases. This CDR3 has 14 residues. Germline V gives CDR1 SGHAT, CDR2 FQDESV (reference sequence). CDR3 nucleotides: TGTGCCAGCAGCTTAGGACAGGGTCTTGATGAGCAGTTCTTC. Amino acids: CASSLGQGLDEQFF.

The J gene is TRBJ1-4, the V gene TRBV6-5; 10 bases line up with TRBD1. Germline-derived CDR1 and CDR2 are MNHEY and SVGAGI. This CDR3 is 15 amino acids long. With V trimmed by 6 bases and J by 8 bases, 9 bases remained unmatched. The CDR3 nucleotides read TGTGCCAGCAGGGTCCGACAGGGGGCGCGGGAAAAACTGTTTTTT. Translation gives CASRVRQGAREKLFF.